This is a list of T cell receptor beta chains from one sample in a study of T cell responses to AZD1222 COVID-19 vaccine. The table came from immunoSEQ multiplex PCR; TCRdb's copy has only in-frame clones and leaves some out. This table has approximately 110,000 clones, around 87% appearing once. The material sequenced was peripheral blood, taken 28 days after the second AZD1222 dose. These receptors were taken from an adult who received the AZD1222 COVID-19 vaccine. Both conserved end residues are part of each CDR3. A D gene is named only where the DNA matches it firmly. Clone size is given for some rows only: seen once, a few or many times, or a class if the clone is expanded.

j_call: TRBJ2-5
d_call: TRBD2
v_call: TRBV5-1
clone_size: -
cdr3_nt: TGCGCCAGCAGCCGTGGGGAAGCGGGGGGCCAAGAGACCCAGTACTTC
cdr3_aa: CASSRGEAGGQETQYF

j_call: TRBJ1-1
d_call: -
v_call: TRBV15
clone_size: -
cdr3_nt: TGTGCCACCAGCAGAGATCTGGGACACCTCACTGAAGCTTTCTTT
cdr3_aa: CATSRDLGHLTEAFF

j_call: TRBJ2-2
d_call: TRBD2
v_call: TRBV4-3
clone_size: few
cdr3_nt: TGCGCCAGCAGCCAAGATTACGGGACTAGCGGGAAAGCGGCCGGGGAGCTGTTTTTT
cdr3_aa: CASSQDYGTSGKAAGELFF

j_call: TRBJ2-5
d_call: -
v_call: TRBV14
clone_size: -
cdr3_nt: TGTGCCAGCAGCCAACAAGGCCCGGGGGAGACCCAGTACTTC
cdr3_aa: CASSQQGPGETQYF

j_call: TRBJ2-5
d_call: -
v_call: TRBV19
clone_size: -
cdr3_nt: TGTGCCAGTAGTACCCGAGGGGGGGCAGTCCAAGAGACCCAGTACTTC
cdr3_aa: CASSTRGGAVQETQYF

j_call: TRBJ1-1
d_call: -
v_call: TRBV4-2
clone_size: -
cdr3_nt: TGTGCCAGCGGCCGAAACACTGAAGCTTTCTTT
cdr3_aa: CASGRNTEAFF

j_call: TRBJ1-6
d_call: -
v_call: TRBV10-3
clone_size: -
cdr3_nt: TGTGCCATCAGTGAGTCGAAGATCTCACCCCTCCACTTT
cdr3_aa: CAISESKISPLHF

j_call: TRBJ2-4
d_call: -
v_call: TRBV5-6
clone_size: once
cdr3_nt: TGTGCCAGCAGCTTGGTTCAGGGCAAAAACATTCAGTACTTC
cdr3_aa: CASSLVQGKNIQYF

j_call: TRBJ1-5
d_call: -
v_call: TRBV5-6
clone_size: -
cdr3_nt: TGTGCCAGCAGCTTAGGATCTACCCGAGGGCCCCAGCATTTT
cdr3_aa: CASSLGSTRGPQHF

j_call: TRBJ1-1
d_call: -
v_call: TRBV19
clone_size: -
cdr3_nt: TGTGCCAGTAGGGAATCAGGGTGGAACACTGAAGCTTTCTTT
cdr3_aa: CASRESGWNTEAFF

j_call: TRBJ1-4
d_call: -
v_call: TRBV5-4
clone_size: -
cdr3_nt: TGTGCCAGCAGCATGGACGGAGGTAATGAAAAACTGTTTTTT
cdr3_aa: CASSMDGGNEKLFF

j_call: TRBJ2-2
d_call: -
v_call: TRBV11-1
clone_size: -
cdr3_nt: TGTGCCAGCAGCTTCGCGCGAATCGGGGAGCTGTTTTTT
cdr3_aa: CASSFARIGELFF

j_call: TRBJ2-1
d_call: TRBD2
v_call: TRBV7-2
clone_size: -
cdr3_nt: TGTGCCAGCAGCCTTAGCGGGAGTTCCTACAATGAGCAGTTCTTC
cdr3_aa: CASSLSGSSYNEQFF

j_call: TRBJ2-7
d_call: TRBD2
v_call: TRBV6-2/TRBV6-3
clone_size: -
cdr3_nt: TGTGCCAGCAGTTACAGCGGGGGGTCCTACGAGCAGTACTTC
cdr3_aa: CASSYSGGSYEQYF

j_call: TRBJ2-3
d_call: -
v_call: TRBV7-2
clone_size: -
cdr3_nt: TGTGCCAGCAGCTTAGTAGGCAACACAGATACGCAGTATTTT
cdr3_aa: CASSLVGNTDTQYF

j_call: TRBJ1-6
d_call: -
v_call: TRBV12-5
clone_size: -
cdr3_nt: TGTGCTAGTGGGACAGGAGGAGATCTTAATTCACCCCTCCACTTT
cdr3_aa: CASGTGGDLNSPLHF

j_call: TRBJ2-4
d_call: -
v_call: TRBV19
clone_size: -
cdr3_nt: TGTGCCAGTAGTAACAGGGCTCTAGCCAAAAACATTCAGTACTTC
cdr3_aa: CASSNRALAKNIQYF